This T cell receptor (beta chain) was documented in a study of tissue T cells after allogeneic stem cell transplantation. On the study more broadly: Viable blood and marrow gave sorted CD3+ T cells if numbers allowed. Study-wide results and caveats: Within patients, tissue anatomy strongly shaped TCR repertoire composition.

Sequencing of TCRbeta CDR3 at survey depth gave sequences and template counts. Assay used: immunoSEQ multiplex PCR; TCRdb lists only in-frame clones, some missing. The repertoire holds some 43,000 clones, with 92% as singletons. To note about this clone: Its antigen is currently unknown.

The CDR3 has 15 amino acids. Per germline, CDR1 MDHEN and CDR2 SYDVKM. V shed 7 bases and J shed 8 bases, with 21 bases lying between them. This specimen consisted of blood, obtained before transplantation. This receptor was obtained from a woman aged 35-75 years who later had graft-versus-host disease after an allogeneic stem cell transplant. The chain employs TRBV28 and TRBJ2-1; no reliable D call. DNA of the CDR3: TGTGCCAGCAACGATATTGAGCGAGCGTCGCATGAGCAGTTCTTC. Translating gives CASNDIERASHEQFF.